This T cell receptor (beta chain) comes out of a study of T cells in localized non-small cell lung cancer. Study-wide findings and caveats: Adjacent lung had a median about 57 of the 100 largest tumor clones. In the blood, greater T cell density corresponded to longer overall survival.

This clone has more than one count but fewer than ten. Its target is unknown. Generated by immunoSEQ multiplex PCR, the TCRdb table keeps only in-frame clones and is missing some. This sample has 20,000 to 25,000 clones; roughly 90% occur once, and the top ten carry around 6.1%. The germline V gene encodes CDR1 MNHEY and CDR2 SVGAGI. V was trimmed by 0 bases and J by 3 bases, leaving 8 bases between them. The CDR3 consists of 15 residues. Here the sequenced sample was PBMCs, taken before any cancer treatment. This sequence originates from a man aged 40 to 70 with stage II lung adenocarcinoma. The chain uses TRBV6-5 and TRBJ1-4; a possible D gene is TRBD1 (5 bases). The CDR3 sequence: CASSYSGGANEKLFF. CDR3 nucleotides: TGTGCCAGCAGTTACTCCGGGGGAGCTAATGAAAAACTGTTTTTT.